This TCR beta chain was observed in a study of cytomegalovirus exposure and HLA in healthy donors. Findings of the study overall: In a later analysis, TCR beta V- and J-gene trimming showed a link to a missense DCLRE1C variant. It was about 180 TCR beta chains that were listed as cytomegalovirus-associated. A later examination showed that TCR association rates differed by HLA locus, with DRB1 most and HLA-C fewest.

To note about this clone: Antigen unknown.

The PCR contained 60 Vbeta and 13 Jbeta primers. Sequenced by immunoSEQ multiplex PCR; TCRdb stores in-frame clones only, minus some. The table records about 130,000 clones, approximately 78% of them present only once. This CDR3 spans 15 amino acids. Trimming cost V 7 bases and J 5 bases, with 15 bases left between them. Germline CDR1 MDHEN, CDR2 SYDVKM. Material: PBMCs. This sequence originates from a female donor in good health and CMV-seronegative. The rearrangement uses TRBV28 and TRBJ1-6, with D possibly matching TRBD1 (6 bases). The CDR3 region is CASINQGLDNSPLHF. In DNA form, the CDR3 reads TGTGCCAGCATCAACCAGGGGCTGGATAATTCACCCCTCCACTTT.